The 31 T cell receptor beta chains given below trace back to one sample, sequenced in a study of blood T cells in healthy people across ages. PCR was performed a second time for about 7 to 12 cycles using a sample-barcoded 5' primer and a J-beta primer mix. MiXCR, run by TCRdb on the 5' RACE reads, gives a single entry per CDR3 protein. The sample records more than 1,000,000 distinct CDR3 sequences, around 27% being singletons. The same sample was also studied in work on T cells of mothers and their children.

Input material: blood. The receptors come from a girl aged 2-10 years in good health.

The chain joins TRBV11-2 to TRBJ2-1; 7 positions agree with TRBD2. The CDR3 contains 16 residues. Per the germline V gene, CDR1 is SGHAT and CDR2 is FQNNGV. After removal of 5 bases from V and 0 bases from J, the junction contained 7 bases not matched to a gene. The CDR3 region is CASSRGAGRSYNEQFF. The CDR3, as DNA: TGTGCCAGCAGCCGAGGAGCGGGGCGCTCCTACAATGAGCAGTTCTTC. The full variable domain, with the rest looked up from reference TRBV11-2 and TRBJ2-1, is EAGVAQSPRYKIIEKRQSVAFWCNPISGHATLYWYQQILGQGPKLLIQFQNNGVVDDSQLPKDRFSAERLKGVDSTLKIQPAKLEDSAVYLCASSRGAGRSYNEQFFGPGTRLTVL.

The V gene is TRBV6-5, the J gene TRBJ1-1; D is unclear. With 2 bases removed from V and 1 base from J, the gap between germline ends came to 8 bases. CDR1 is MNHEY, CDR2 SVGAGI, per germline. The CDR3 consists of 14 residues. The CDR3 DNA reads TGTGCCAGCAGTTACGGGGAAGCGAACACTGAAGCTTTCTTT. It codes for CASSYGEANTEAFF.

Turning to this clonotype: One base away lies a much larger clone, so this may be a sequencing read error. The chain is built from TRBV7-6 and TRBJ2-5; TRBD2 might be the D (6 bases). The J call may be faulty, since TRBJ2-1 better matches the DNA end. Germline V CDR1 and CDR2: SGHVS, FNYEAQ. The CDR3 contains 13 residues. CDR3 amino acids: CANSLGGDNEQFF. Here the CDR3 DNA reads TGTGCCAACAGCTTGGGGGGAGACAATGAGCAGTTCTTC.

The chain has TRBV29-1 and TRBJ1-2; D not resolved. Trimming shortened V by 7 bases and J by 2 bases, and 11 bases separated the two germline ends. The CDR3 contains 12 residues. Germline CDR1 SQVTM, CDR2 ANQGSEA. CDR3: CSAHIPNYGYTF. The CDR3 nucleotides read TGCAGCGCACACATTCCCAACTATGGCTACACCTTC.

This chain uses TRBV29-1 with TRBJ2-5; no clear D gene. This CDR3 is 13 amino acids long. Germline-derived CDR1 and CDR2 are SQVTM and ANQGSEA. The V end was cut by 4 bases, the J end by 5 bases, with 14 bases between. The CDR3 loop reads CSVALQRWETQYF. The CDR3 bases are TGCAGCGTTGCCCTCCAGAGGTGGGAGACCCAGTACTTC.

This clonotype appeared a single time. The J gene is TRBJ2-5, the V gene TRBV6-6; unclear D gene. Germline V lookup: CDR1 MNHNY, CDR2 SVGAGI (reference sequence). The V end lost 8 bases, the J end lost 5 bases, and 12 bases lay between the germline ends. The CDR3 spans 12 residues. This CDR3 reads CASCPSLETQYF. In nucleotides, the CDR3 is TGTGCCAGCTGCCCGTCTCTGGAGACCCAGTACTTC.

The chain is built from TRBV20-1 and TRBJ1-5; D is ambiguous. This CDR3 has 15 residues. CDR1 and CDR2 from the germline V gene are DFQATT and SNEGSKA (reference sequence). Trimming removed 4 bases at V and 2 bases at J, with 15 bases between. The CDR3 is CSATSGRYGNQPQHF. The CDR3 DNA follows: TGCAGTGCTACATCCGGGCGATATGGCAATCAGCCCCAGCATTTT.

The rearrangement joins TRBV7-2 to TRBJ2-7; D is unclear. CDR1 is SGHTA and CDR2 is FQGNSA in the germline V gene. V was shortened by 4 bases and J by 1 base, with 17 bases between the two germline ends. The CDR3 spans 16 residues. CDR3: CASSSPTTLGSYEQYF. CDR3 DNA: TGTGCCAGCAGCTCCCCTACCACGCTCGGTTCCTACGAGCAGTACTTC.

This clonotype was observed a few times. The chain uses TRBV7-9 and TRBJ2-5; 10 bases line up with TRBD2. V was clipped by 7 bases and J by 2 bases; unmatched bases: 7. The germline gives CDR1 SEHNR, CDR2 FQNEAQ (reference sequence). The CDR3 loop spans 15 amino acids. CDR3 nucleotide sequence: TGTGCCAGCACAATTAGCGGGAGGCAACAAGAGACCCAGTACTTC. Translation: CASTISGRQQETQYF.

The chain has TRBV25-1 and TRBJ1-2; unclear D gene. Germline V CDR1 and CDR2: MGHDK, SYGVNS. The CDR3 runs to 13 residues. Trimming shortened V by 3 bases and J by 7 bases, and 12 bases separated the two germline ends. The CDR3 reads CASSDTVRGGYTF. CDR3 nucleotides: TGTGCCAGCAGTGACACGGTTCGAGGTGGCTACACCTTC.

This clonotype was observed a few times. V and J are TRBV7-2 and TRBJ2-7; D perhaps matches TRBD2 (5 bases). The CDR3 is 14 amino acids. V lost 6 bases, J lost 4 bases, and 16 bases lay in between. Germline loops: CDR1 SGHTA, CDR2 FQGNSA. For the CDR3, the DNA is TGTGCCAGCAGGTCTGGACTGACGGGTTACGAGCAGTACTTC. It is translated as CASRSGLTGYEQYF.

The chain is built from TRBV7-9 and TRBJ1-1; D is unclear. The V end was cut by 3 bases, the J end by 7 bases, with 9 bases between. The germline V gene has CDR1 SEHNR and CDR2 FQNEAQ (reference sequence). The CDR3 extends over 12 amino acids. The CDR3 nucleotides are TGTGCCAGCAGCTTGATCCAGCTTGAAGCTTTCTTT. This translates into CASSLIQLEAFF.

This clonotype has a count of ten or more. The chain carries TRBV4-3 and TRBJ2-3; 8 bases are shared with TRBD2. The V gene's germline CDR1 is LGHNA and CDR2 YSLEER. Germline trimming cut 1 base from V and 3 bases from J; bases unmatched to any gene: 6. The CDR3 is made up of 16 amino acids. CDR3 in amino acids: CASSQVWAGGTDTQYF. The CDR3, as DNA: TGCGCCAGCAGCCAAGTCTGGGCGGGGGGAACAGATACGCAGTATTTT.

This clonotype was observed a handful of times. The chain recombines TRBV29-1 with TRBJ2-5; 8 nucleotides match TRBD1. Gene TRBJ2-1 matches the end of the DNA better, so the J call may be wrong. Germline V lookup: CDR1 SQVTM, CDR2 ANQGSEA. CDR3 size: 16 residues. This CDR3 is CSVEVWDRKDLNEQFF. In nucleotides, the CDR3 is TGCAGCGTTGAAGTATGGGACAGGAAAGACCTCAATGAGCAGTTCTTC.

This clonotype was counted only a few times. The J gene is TRBJ2-7, the V gene TRBV6-6; the match to TRBD1 covers 8 bases. CDR1 is MNHNY and CDR2 is SVGAGI in the germline V gene (reference sequence). The CDR3 spans 15 residues. The trim removed 8 bases at V and 0 bases at J, leaving 9 bases unmatched. The CDR3 nucleotides are TGTGCCAGCCTTCTAGGACAGGGTAGCTCCTACGAGCAGTACTTC. As protein: CASLLGQGSSYEQYF.

This clonotype was detected ten times or more. This chain connects TRBV12-3 or TRBV12-4 to TRBJ2-3, with 9 bases matching TRBD2. Trimming took 2 bases from V and 5 from J; bases not matched to a gene: 5. The CDR3 length is 15 residues. CDR3 residues: CASSLSGGWGDTQYF. The CDR3 DNA reads as TGTGCCAGCAGTTTAAGCGGGGGGTGGGGAGATACGCAGTATTTT.

This clonotype was observed a handful of times. The V call is TRBV3-1, the J call TRBJ2-5; the match to TRBD2 covers 14 bases. The junction had 7 bases not matched to a gene; V was cut back by 6 bases and J by 4 bases. Germline V CDR1 and CDR2: LGHDT, YNNKEL (reference sequence). The CDR3 has 16 residues. CDR3 amino acids: CASSTGTSGSLETQYF. CDR3 DNA sequence: TGTGCCAGCAGTACCGGGACTAGCGGGAGTTTAGAGACCCAGTACTTC.

In this sample, this clonotype turned up once. The chain uses TRBV12-3 or TRBV12-4 and TRBJ1-2, with 7 bases aligning to TRBD1. The V and J ends lost 6 bases and 8 bases, in that order; junction bases with no gene match: 12. The CDR3 totals 14 residues. CDR3: CASSHGTVGYGYTF. CDR3 in DNA: TGTGCCAGCAGCCACGGGACAGTTGGCTACGGCTACACCTTC.

This clonotype has just a few counts. The CDR3 spells CASSSSPGTGELFF. The CDR3 nucleotides are TGCGCCAGCAGCTCCTCCCCGGGGACCGGGGAGCTGTTTTTT. V gene TRBV5-1 combines with J gene TRBJ2-2; perhaps TRBD2 as D (5 bases). Germline lookup yields CDR1 SGHRS and CDR2 YFSETQ. The CDR3 has 14 residues. V shed 3 bases and J shed 5 bases, with 11 bases lying between them.

V and J are TRBV27 and TRBJ1-6; 7 bases are a match to TRBD1. The CDR3 runs 16 residues. The J segment lost 6 bases and the V segment lost 8 bases, leaving 13 bases of the junction unmatched. Germline values: CDR1 MNHEY, CDR2 SMNVEV (reference sequence). CDR3 in amino acids: CASSRREGAANSPLHF. In DNA form, the CDR3 reads TGTGCCAGCTCCCGACGGGAGGGGGCGGCTAATTCACCCCTCCACTTT.

The chain joins TRBV7-2 to TRBJ2-1, with D unresolved. V was pared by 1 base and J by 4 bases, with 5 bases between. There are 13 residues in the CDR3. Germline assignment: CDR1 SGHTA and CDR2 FQGNSA. The CDR3 DNA sequence: TGTGCCAGCAGCTTAGAAAAGTACAATGAGCAGTTCTTC. Translated, it gives CASSLEKYNEQFF.

This clonotype was detected only a few times. CDR3 DNA: TGTGCCAGCAGCCCCTGGCGGGGGGCCGGTACATACAATGAGCAGTTCTTC. Protein sequence: CASSPWRGAGTYNEQFF. The chain links TRBV11-2 to TRBJ2-1, with 8 bases identical to TRBD2. V gave up 5 bases and J gave up 4 bases; unmatched junction bases: 13. Germline V gene data show CDR1 as SGHAT and CDR2 as FQNNGV. The CDR3 length is 17 residues.

V and J are TRBV5-1 and TRBJ2-7; 10 nucleotides match TRBD1. The CDR3 contains 14 residues. Looked up from germline, CDR1 is SGHRS and CDR2 is YFSETQ. V lost 4 bases and J lost 3; bases outside the gene matches: 4. This chain's CDR3 is CASSTGTGVYEQYF. The CDR3, as DNA: TGCGCCAGCAGCACCGGGACAGGGGTCTACGAGCAGTACTTC.

The chain joins TRBV4-3 to TRBJ1-2; a weak D match, TRBD1 (5 bases). Germline CDR1 reads LGHNA; CDR2 reads YSLEER. CDR3 length equals 14 residues. Trimming left V 0 bases short and J 8 bases short, with 13 bases between. CDR3 sequence: CASSQDLRGEGYTF. DNA of the CDR3: TGCGCCAGCAGCCAAGATCTGAGGGGTGAGGGCTACACCTTC.

This clonotype came up a few times. The V call is TRBV5-1, the J call TRBJ1-1; TRBD1 matches at 8 bases. CDR1 and CDR2 (germline): SGHRS, YFSETQ. With V trimmed by 5 bases and J by 6 bases, 6 bases remained unmatched. The CDR3 contains 13 residues. The CDR3 DNA reads as TGCGCCAGCAGTTTCCAGGGGGCCCCTGAAGCTTTCTTT. It specifies CASSFQGAPEAFF.

Concerning this clonotype: A junction end diverges from the germline sequence, so it may reflect a read error. This sequence joins TRBV12-3 or TRBV12-4 and TRBJ2-1; 7 nucleotides line up with TRBD1. The CDR3 totals 15 residues. The CDR3, as DNA: TGTGCCAGCAGTACAACAGGGGTATCCTACAATGAACAGTTCTTC. Its protein product is CASSTTGVSYNEQFF.

The chain couples TRBV5-1 to TRBJ2-5; 8 bases agree with TRBD2. CDR3 length: 12 residues. V was clipped by 7 bases and J by 3 bases; unmatched bases: 2. The V gene's germline CDR1 is SGHRS and CDR2 YFSETQ. As DNA, the CDR3 is TGCGCCAGCCAACTAGCGGAAGAGACCCAGTACTTC. It yields the protein CASQLAEETQYF.

This clonotype was observed a handful of times. The V call is TRBV6-6, the J call TRBJ2-4; 11 positions match TRBD1. There are 12 residues in the CDR3. Looked up from germline, CDR1 is MNHNY and CDR2 is SVGAGI (reference sequence). With 8 bases clipped from V and 8 bases from J, the junction kept 2 bases outside the gene matches. The CDR3: CASGTGGDIQYF. CDR3 nucleotides: TGTGCCAGCGGGACAGGGGGAGACATTCAGTACTTC.

This clonotype was counted only a few times. This chain joins TRBV12-3 or TRBV12-4 and TRBJ1-1, with D hard to call. The V gene lost 7 bases and the J gene lost 6 bases, with 15 bases spanning the gap. The CDR3 loop spans 13 amino acids. Here the CDR3 reads CASTISPGAEAFF. The CDR3 DNA is TGTGCCAGCACCATTTCCCCAGGTGCTGAAGCTTTCTTT.

This clonotype appeared a few times. The rearrangement joins TRBV6-5 to TRBJ2-5, with TRBD1 matching 7 bases. The CDR3 length is 13 residues. In germline, CDR1 is MNHEY, CDR2 SVGAGI. The V gene end was trimmed by 6 bases and the J gene end by 7 bases; junction bases not matched to a gene: 8. CDR3: CASSQGGEGTQYF. As DNA, the CDR3 is TGTGCCAGCAGCCAAGGGGGCGAGGGGACCCAGTACTTC.

This clonotype was counted between two and nine times. CDR3 in amino acids: CSARDPGDNEKLFF. The CDR3 DNA reads TGCAGTGCTAGAGATCCGGGGGATAATGAAAAACTGTTTTTT. The chain combines TRBV20-1 with TRBJ1-4; D may be TRBD1 (5 bases). V was cut by 0 bases and J by 4 bases, with 9 bases left in between. Germline-derived CDR1 and CDR2 are DFQATT and SNEGSKA (reference sequence). This CDR3 has 14 residues.